Shown below are 3 T cell receptor beta chains from a single sample sequenced in a study of blood T cell repertoires in COVID-19. Produced via immunoSEQ multiplex PCR; TCRdb's table is partial and in-frame only. The sample contains 130,000 or so clones, about four fifths of which appear only once. Sequences were obtained from peripheral blood. The source of these receptors is an older woman with acute or convalescent COVID-19.

This chain joins TRBV12-3 or TRBV12-4 and TRBJ1-2, with TRBD1 as a possible D gene (6 bases). V lost 8 bases and J 3 bases, leaving 10 bases between the germline ends. CDR3 size: 12 residues. In nucleotides, the CDR3 is TGTGCCAGCCAGGGGCCCTACTATGGCTACACCTTC. This sequence encodes CASQGPYYGYTF.

V gene TRBV3-1 (or the pseudogene TRBV3-2) combines with J gene TRBJ1-2, with D perhaps TRBD1 (5 bases). Trimming left V 1 base short and J 3 bases short, with 9 bases between. CDR1 LGHDT and CDR2 YNNKEL come from the germline V gene (reference sequence). The CDR3 consists of 14 residues. The CDR3 nucleotides are TGTGCCAGCAGCCAAGCAGGGATGGACTATGGCTACACCTTC. Translation gives CASSQAGMDYGYTF.

The chain combines TRBV30 with TRBJ1-6; 9 bases line up with TRBD1. The ends lost 1 base at V and 7 bases at J; junction bases unmatched: 5. Germline CDR1 and CDR2: GTSNPN and SVGIG (reference sequence). The CDR3 sequence is 15 residues long. CDR3 sequence reads: CAWSEGQGPNSPLHF. The CDR3, as DNA: TGTGCCTGGAGTGAGGGACAGGGCCCGAATTCACCCCTCCACTTT.